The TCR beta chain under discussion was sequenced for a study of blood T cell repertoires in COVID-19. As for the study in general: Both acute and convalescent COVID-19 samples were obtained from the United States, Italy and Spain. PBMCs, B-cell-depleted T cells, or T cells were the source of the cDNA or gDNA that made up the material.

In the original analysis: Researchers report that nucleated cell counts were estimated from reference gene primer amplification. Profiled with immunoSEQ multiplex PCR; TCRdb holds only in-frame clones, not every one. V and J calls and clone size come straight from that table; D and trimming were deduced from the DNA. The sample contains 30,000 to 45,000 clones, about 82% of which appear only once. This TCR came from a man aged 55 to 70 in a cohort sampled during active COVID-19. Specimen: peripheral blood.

CDR3 protein: CASSLGEVNQPQHF. The CDR3 DNA follows: TGTGCCAGCAGTTTGGGGGAGGTCAATCAGCCCCAGCATTTT. The J gene is TRBJ1-5, the V gene TRBV28; perhaps TRBD1 as D (5 bases). Germline V gene lookup returns CDR1 MDHEN and CDR2 SYDVKM. Trimming cost V 3 bases and J 3 bases, with 9 bases left between them. The CDR3 length is 14 residues.